This T cell receptor (beta chain) appears in the sequencing data of a study of T cells expressing NK-cell markers. Whole-study context: According to the study, TCR beta repertoires originated from sorted CD3+CD56+NKG2C+, CD3+CD56+NKG2C- and CD3+CD56-NKG2C+ T cells. Sequenced donors, eight in total, included seven who were HCMV-seropositive and one who was seronegative. General study results and limits: Leadership of the CD3+CD56-NKG2C+ fraction also belonged to these clonotypes in a handful of donors.

In the case of this clonotype: Its antigen is as yet unknown.

Scientists made TCR beta cDNA using 5'RACE template switching with UMIs. TCRdb reworked the 5' RACE reads into one entry per CDR3 protein, no DNA. This repertoire includes 500,000 to 700,000 distinct CDR3 sequences. The CDR3 sequence is 12 residues long. CDR1 is SGHTA and CDR2 is FQGNSA in the germline V gene. This chain joins TRBV7-2 and TRBJ2-7. Material: blood T cells: a sorted CD56 or NKG2C T cell subset, CD4+ or CD8+ T cells, or bulk PBMC T cells (not recorded which). The sequence was obtained from a man younger than 35 in good health. CDR3 in amino acids: CASRSANYEQYF.